Shown below are 22 T cell receptor beta chains from a single sample sequenced in a study of cytomegalovirus exposure and HLA in healthy donors. The study ran its PCR with 60 Vbeta and 13 Jbeta primers. TCRdb's copy holds only in-frame clones and misses some; the assay was immunoSEQ multiplex PCR. The repertoire holds 200,000 or so clones, with approximately 78% as singletons. Sample: PBMCs. The receptors here all came from a woman aged 50 to 60 in good health and CMV-seropositive.

The V call is TRBV2, the J call TRBJ2-3, with TRBD2 matching 8 bases. The CDR3 runs 17 residues. V was clipped by 2 bases and J by 1 base; unmatched bases: 8. CDR1 is SNHLY and CDR2 is FYNNEI in the germline V gene. This CDR3 reads CASSEFRLAGGTDTQYF. The DNA for the CDR3 is TGTGCCAGCAGTGAATTTAGGCTAGCGGGCGGCACAGATACGCAGTATTTT.

The chain combines TRBV27 with TRBJ2-2; 10 nucleotides agree with TRBD1. This CDR3 contains 18 residues. In germline, CDR1 is MNHEY, CDR2 SMNVEV (reference sequence). The V and J ends lost 4 bases and 4 bases, in that order; junction bases with no gene match: 12. The chain's CDR3 is CASSSRTGGRRTTGELFF. The CDR3 DNA sequence: TGTGCCAGCAGTTCTCGGACAGGGGGACGAAGAACCACCGGGGAGCTGTTTTTT.

This clone was counted once. This rearrangement joins TRBV2 to TRBJ2-5; 11 bases match TRBD2. Per germline, CDR1 SNHLY and CDR2 FYNNEI. The ends lost 3 bases at V and 5 bases at J; junction bases unmatched: 5. The CDR3 sequence is 15 residues long. CDR3 amino acids: CASSEVAGGLETQYF. The CDR3, as DNA: TGTGCCAGCAGTGAGGTAGCGGGGGGGCTGGAGACCCAGTACTTC.

The table lists this clone with a few counts. The CDR3 DNA reads TGCGCCACCCAGGTAGGCGGGACAGGGGTCTACGAGCAGTACTTC. This sequence encodes CATQVGGTGVYEQYF. The rearrangement uses TRBV10-2 and TRBJ2-5; TRBD1 matches at 10 bases. The J call may be incorrect, as the DNA end agrees better with TRBJ2-7. The CDR3 length is 15 residues. The germline V gene has CDR1 WSHSY and CDR2 SAAADI.

The chain employs TRBV11-2 and TRBJ2-5, with D possibly being TRBD1 (6 bases). CDR1 is SGHAT, CDR2 FQNNGV, per germline. V lost 1 base and J lost 1, with 10 bases in between. The CDR3 sequence is 15 residues long. The CDR3 region is CASSLGGGPQETQYF. CDR3 in DNA: TGTGCCAGCAGCTTAGGAGGGGGACCCCAAGAGACCCAGTACTTC.

The rearrangement joins TRBV28 to TRBJ2-2, with 7 bases matching TRBD2. The V segment lost 7 bases and the J segment 4 bases; nucleotides outside the gene matches: 12. In germline, CDR1 is MDHEN, CDR2 SYDVKM. The CDR3 spans 16 residues. CDR3 protein: CASTMGEGRGTGELFF. CDR3 nucleotides: TGTGCCAGCACCATGGGGGAGGGAAGGGGCACCGGGGAGCTGTTTTTT.

The rearrangement joins TRBV5-4 to TRBJ2-5; the match to TRBD2 covers 13 bases. J was trimmed by 2 bases and V by 0 bases; bases with no gene match: 4. Germline values: CDR1 SGHNT, CDR2 YYREEE (reference sequence). The CDR3 has 17 amino acids. The CDR3 DNA is TGTGCCAGCAGCTTGGGGACTAGCGGGAGCGGGCAAGAGACCCAGTACTTC. Encoded protein: CASSLGTSGSGQETQYF.

Remarks on this clone: The junction differs from germline at one of its ends, possibly a read error. The V and J genes are TRBV7-3 and TRBJ2-6, with D possibly TRBD2 on 6 matching bases. Looked up from germline, CDR1 is SGHTA and CDR2 is FQGTGA. The CDR3 length is 16 residues. The CDR3, as DNA: TGTGCCAGCAGCCCTGCGGGGCGCTCTGGGGCCAACGGCCTGACTTTC. Its translation: CASSPAGRSGANGLTF.

The CDR3 reads CASSKDPSGGNTGELFF. CDR3 DNA: TGTGCCAGCAGCAAAGATCCCAGCGGGGGGAACACCGGGGAGCTGTTTTTT. This chain links TRBV21-1 with TRBJ2-2; the table's D call, TRBD2, was not checked against the DNA. TRBV21-1 is listed as a pseudogene. This CDR3 comprises 17 residues.

This chain uses TRBV6-5 with TRBJ2-4, with 9 bases that match TRBD2. J gave up 6 bases and V 5 bases, and 8 bases lay outside the gene matches. Germline lookup yields CDR1 MNHEY and CDR2 SVGAGI. The CDR3 totals 15 residues. The CDR3 is CASSTLAGIGNIQYF. DNA of the CDR3: TGTGCCAGCAGTACACTAGCGGGCATAGGAAACATTCAGTACTTC.

The chain combines TRBV28 with TRBJ2-7; D is ambiguous. The ends were cut back, 2 bases at V and 3 bases at J, with 11 bases in the middle. Germline values: CDR1 MDHEN, CDR2 SYDVKM. The CDR3 has 14 residues. The CDR3 here is CASSLGQVGYEQYF. The DNA for the CDR3 is TGTGCCAGCAGTTTAGGGCAGGTGGGCTACGAGCAGTACTTC. The complete variable domain, with remaining parts taken from reference TRBV28 and TRBJ2-7, reads DVKVTQSSRYLVKRTGEKVFLECVQDMDHENMFWYRQDPGLGLRLIYFSYDVKMKEKGDIPEGYSVSREKKERFSLILESASTNQTSMYLCASSLGQVGYEQYFGPGTRLTVT.

The rearrangement uses TRBV30 and TRBJ2-3; 7 bases align to TRBD2. V was clipped by 5 bases and J by 3 bases; unmatched bases: 11. The CDR3 extends over 15 amino acids. Germline CDR1 reads GTSNPN; CDR2 reads SVGIG (reference sequence). In DNA form, the CDR3 reads TGTGCCTGGCGACGGGGCGGGAGTGGAACAGATACGCAGTATTTT. Translated, it gives CAWRRGGSGTDTQYF. The full variable domain, in which reference TRBV30 and TRBJ2-3 provide the parts outside the CDR3, is SQTIHQWPATLVQPVGSPLSLECTVEGTSNPNLYWYRQAAGRGLQLLFYSVGIGQISSEVPQNLSASRPQDRQFILSSKKLLLSDSGFYLCAWRRGGSGTDTQYFGPGTRLTVL.

The chain has TRBV10-3 and TRBJ2-2; tentatively, D is TRBD1 (6 bases). The ends were cut back, 10 bases at V and 4 bases at J, with 19 bases in the middle. From germline, CDR1 is ENHRY and CDR2 SYGVKD. The CDR3 covers 15 residues. The DNA of the CDR3 is TGTGCCACCGGGACACGAGTAACTTCCACCGGGGAGCTGTTTTTT. It codes for CATGTRVTSTGELFF.

J is TRBJ2-7 and V is TRBV7-2; 12 nucleotides align to TRBD2. The CDR3 is made up of 16 amino acids. The junction had 8 bases not matched to a gene; V was cut back by 4 bases and J by 4 bases. Germline CDR1 is SGHTA and CDR2 is FQGNSA. The CDR3 loop reads CASSSVPGLAGYEQYF. The CDR3 DNA reads TGTGCCAGCAGCTCCGTTCCGGGACTAGCGGGTTACGAGCAGTACTTC.

The V gene is TRBV19, the J gene TRBJ2-3; 7 positions agree with TRBD1. V was clipped by 5 bases and J by 1 base; unmatched bases: 3. Germline CDR1 and CDR2: LNHDA and SQIVND (reference sequence). The CDR3 has 14 amino acids. The CDR3 bases are TGTGCCAGTAGTGGGACAGCGGGCACAGATACGCAGTATTTT. It yields the protein CASSGTAGTDTQYF.

The CDR3 DNA reads as TGTGCCAGTACCCCCTACGAGACAGGGTCGATCTCTGGAAACACCATATATTTT. Its translation is CASTPYETGSISGNTIYF. The chain carries TRBV19 and TRBJ1-3; the match to TRBD1 covers 7 bases. J lost 0 bases, V lost 7 bases, and 15 bases had no gene match. The CDR3 is 18 residues long. CDR1 and CDR2 from the germline V gene are LNHDA and SQIVND (reference sequence).

V and J are TRBV27 and TRBJ1-2; D unresolved. The V and J ends lost 5 bases and 6 bases respectively, with 13 bases between them. The CDR3 contains 13 residues. Germline V gene lookup returns CDR1 MNHEY and CDR2 SMNVEV (reference sequence). CDR3 DNA: TGTGCCAGCAGTCCGACGAGGTTGGATGGCTACACCTTC. Translation: CASSPTRLDGYTF.

In this sample, this clone turned up once. V is TRBV5-1 and J is TRBJ1-2, with D tentatively TRBD1 (5 bases). Germline lookup yields CDR1 SGHRS and CDR2 YFSETQ. The length of the CDR3 is 13 residues. Deletions cut 3 bases from V and 3 bases from J, with 9 bases between. The CDR3 is CASSSMTDYGYTF. The CDR3 DNA reads as TGCGCCAGCAGCTCAATGACAGACTATGGCTACACCTTC.

The chain uses TRBV5-1 and TRBJ2-3; no firm D call. The CDR3 consists of 17 residues. CDR1 and CDR2 (germline): SGHRS, YFSETQ. Trimming shortened V by 0 bases and J by 2 bases, and 16 bases separated the two germline ends. The CDR3 region has the DNA TGCGCCAGCAGCTTGGCAACAGCCGAGCACCTCACAGATACGCAGTATTTT. Its translation is CASSLATAEHLTDTQYF.

This sequence joins TRBV6-5 and TRBJ1-2; TRBD1 is a possible D gene (5 bases). V was clipped by 4 bases and J by 2 bases, with 14 bases between them. The CDR3 spans 15 residues. Germline V lookup: CDR1 MNHEY, CDR2 SVGAGI. As DNA, the CDR3 is TGTGCCAGCAGTTTCGGGGGGTACTCCAACTATGGCTACACCTTC. Its protein product is CASSFGGYSNYGYTF.

The rearrangement joins TRBV15 to TRBJ1-5; 8 positions agree with TRBD1. CDR1 and CDR2 (germline): LNHNV, YYDKDF (reference sequence). This CDR3 has 16 amino acids. The V gene end was trimmed by 3 bases and the J gene end by 3 bases; junction bases not matched to a gene: 7. CDR3 sequence reads: CATSRGAGGNNQPQHF. CDR3 nucleotide sequence: TGTGCCACCAGCAGGGGGGCAGGGGGCAACAATCAGCCCCAGCATTTT.

DNA of the CDR3: TGTGCCAGTAGTACCAGACAGGGTACCCACGAGCAGTACTTC. Residues: CASSTRQGTHEQYF. The chain links TRBV19 to TRBJ2-7; 7 bases are shared with TRBD1. Germline V CDR1 and CDR2: LNHDA, SQIVND (reference sequence). The V segment lost 4 bases and the J segment 5 bases; nucleotides outside the gene matches: 8. The CDR3 contains 14 residues.